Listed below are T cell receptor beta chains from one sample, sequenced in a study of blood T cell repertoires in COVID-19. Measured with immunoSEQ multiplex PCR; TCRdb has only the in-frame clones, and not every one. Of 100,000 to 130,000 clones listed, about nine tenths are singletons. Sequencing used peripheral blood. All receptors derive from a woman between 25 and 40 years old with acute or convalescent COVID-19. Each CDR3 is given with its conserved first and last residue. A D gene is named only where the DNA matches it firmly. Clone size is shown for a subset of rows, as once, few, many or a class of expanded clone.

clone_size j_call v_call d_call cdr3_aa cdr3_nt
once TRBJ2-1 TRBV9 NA CASRGPSNEQFF TGTGCCAGCAGGGGCCCCTCGAATGAGCAGTTCTTC
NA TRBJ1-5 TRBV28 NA CASSPWRADFSNQPQHF TGTGCCAGCAGTCCTTGGCGGGCCGACTTTAGCAATCAGCCCCAGCATTTT
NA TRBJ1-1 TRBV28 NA CASSSGGKVGEAFF TGTGCCAGCAGTTCCGGGGGTAAAGTCGGTGAAGCTTTCTTT
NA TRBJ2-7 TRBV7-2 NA CASSSKRDFGYEQYF TGTGCCAGCAGCTCTAAACGCGATTTCGGGTACGAGCAGTACTTC
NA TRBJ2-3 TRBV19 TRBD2 CASSRRFGGGPADTQYF TGTGCCAGTAGCCGTAGGTTCGGGGGGGGCCCCGCAGATACGCAGTATTTT
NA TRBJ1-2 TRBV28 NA CASTLAQSHRPHGYTF TGTGCCAGCACCCTAGCCCAATCCCACAGACCCCATGGCTACACCTTC
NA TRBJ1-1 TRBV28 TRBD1 CASTLQGMGQGIDEAFF TGTGCCAGCACTCTACAGGGTATGGGACAGGGGATCGATGAAGCTTTCTTT
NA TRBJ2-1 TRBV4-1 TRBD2 CASRRGGIVDEQFF TGCGCCAGCAGGCGGGGGGGCATTGTGGATGAGCAGTTCTTC
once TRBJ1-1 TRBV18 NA CASSPSLGVIDTEAFF TGTGCCAGCTCACCTAGTCTCGGTGTCATAGACACTGAAGCTTTCTTT
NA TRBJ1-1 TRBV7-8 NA CASSLGRHSPAFF TGTGCCAGCAGCTTAGGTCGACACTCCCCAGCTTTCTTT
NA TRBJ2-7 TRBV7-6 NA CASSPTGRSSYEQYF TGTGCCAGCAGTCCGACAGGCAGGAGCTCCTACGAGCAGTACTTC
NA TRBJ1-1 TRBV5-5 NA CASSLHRSNTEAFF TGTGCCAGCAGCTTGCACAGATCGAACACTGAAGCTTTCTTT
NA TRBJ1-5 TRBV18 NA CASSPAGASNQPQHF TGTGCCAGCTCACCAGCAGGGGCTAGCAATCAGCCCCAGCATTTT
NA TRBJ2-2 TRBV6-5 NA CASRGKEGYTGELFF TGTGCCAGCAGGGGTAAAGAGGGCTATACCGGGGAGCTGTTTTTT
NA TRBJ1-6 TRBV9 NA CASSQRATLNNSPLHF TGTGCCAGCAGCCAGAGGGCAACTTTGAATAATTCACCCCTCCACTTT
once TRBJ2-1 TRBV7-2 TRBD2 CASSPSHPVTSGTDEQFF TGTGCCAGCAGCCCCTCTCACCCGGTTACTAGCGGGACCGATGAGCAGTTCTTC
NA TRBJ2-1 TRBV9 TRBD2 CASSNGGAVYNEQFF TGTGCCAGCAGTAACGGGGGGGCCGTCTACAATGAGCAGTTCTTC
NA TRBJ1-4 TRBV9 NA CASSVGARQGEKLFF TGTGCCAGCAGCGTAGGAGCAAGGCAGGGGGAAAAACTGTTTTTT
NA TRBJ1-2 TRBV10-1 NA CASSESRGLPYTF TGCGCCAGCAGTGAGTCGAGAGGACTCCCCTACACCTTC
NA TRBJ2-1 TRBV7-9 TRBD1 CASSPLGTGANEQFF TGTGCCAGCAGCCCACTGGGGACAGGAGCCAATGAGCAGTTCTTC
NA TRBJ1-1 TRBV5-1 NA CASRWEIVNTEAFF TGCGCCAGCAGGTGGGAGATCGTGAACACTGAAGCTTTCTTT
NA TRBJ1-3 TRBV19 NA CASSESPGAPGNTIYF TGTGCCAGTAGTGAAAGCCCGGGAGCTCCTGGAAACACCATATATTTT
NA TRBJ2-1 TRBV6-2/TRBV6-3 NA CASSYPPREQFF TGTGCCAGCAGTTATCCCCCCCGGGAGCAGTTCTTC
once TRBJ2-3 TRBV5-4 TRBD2 CASSLLQRRETDTQYF TGTGCCAGCAGCTTGCTCCAGCGGCGGGAGACAGATACGCAGTATTTT
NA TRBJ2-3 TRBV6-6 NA CASSYPPVEADTQYF TGTGCCAGCAGTTACCCCCCCGTGGAGGCAGATACGCAGTATTTT
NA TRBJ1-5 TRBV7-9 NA CASSWDQGGNQPQHF TGTGCCAGCAGCTGGGACCAGGGAGGTAATCAGCCCCAGCATTTT
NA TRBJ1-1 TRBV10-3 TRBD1 CAISAPGQMNTEAFF TGTGCCATCAGTGCCCCGGGACAGATGAACACTGAAGCTTTCTTT
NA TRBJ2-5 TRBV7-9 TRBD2 CASSPAPREGTQYF TGTGCCAGCAGCCCCGCCCCCAGGGAGGGGACCCAGTACTTC
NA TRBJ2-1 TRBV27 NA CASSWRGSYNEQFF TGTGCCAGCAGTTGGAGGGGCTCATACAATGAGCAGTTCTTC
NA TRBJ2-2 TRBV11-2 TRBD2 CASSLIAGEITGELFF TGTGCCAGCAGCTTAATAGCGGGGGAAATTACCGGGGAGCTGTTTTTT
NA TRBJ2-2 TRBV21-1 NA CASSDRPPQGADGELFF TGTGCCAGCAGCGACCGTCCCCCCCAGGGGGCCGACGGGGAGCTGTTTTTT
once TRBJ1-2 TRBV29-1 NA CSVVPRGRSSYGYTF TGCAGCGTTGTGCCGCGGGGGCGGTCCTCCTATGGCTACACCTTC
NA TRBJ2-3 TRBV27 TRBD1 CASSLLTGGTDTQYF TGTGCCAGCAGTTTATTGACAGGGGGGACAGATACGCAGTATTTT
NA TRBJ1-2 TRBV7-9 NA CASSPNDRFGGYTF TGTGCCAGCAGTCCAAATGACAGGTTCGGTGGCTACACCTTC
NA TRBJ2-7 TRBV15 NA CATTQDLITNEQYF TGTGCCACCACCCAGGATTTAATAACGAACGAGCAGTACTTC
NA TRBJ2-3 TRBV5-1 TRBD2 CASSRSSGSGTDTQYF TGCGCCAGCAGCCGCAGTAGCGGGAGTGGCACAGATACGCAGTATTTT
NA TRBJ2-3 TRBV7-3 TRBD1 CASSPTGGARDTQYF TGTGCCAGCAGCCCTACAGGGGGCGCGCGAGATACGCAGTATTTT
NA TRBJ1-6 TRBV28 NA CASRSDSPLHF TGTGCCAGCAGGTCTGATTCACCCCTCCACTTT
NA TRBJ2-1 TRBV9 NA CASSAAGGGYNEQFF TGTGCCAGCAGCGCCGCTGGCGGTGGCTACAATGAGCAGTTCTTC
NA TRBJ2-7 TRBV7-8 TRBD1 CASSFAIRRLGQGTYEQYF TGTGCCAGCAGCTTCGCAATTCGGCGCCTGGGACAGGGAACCTACGAGCAGTACTTC